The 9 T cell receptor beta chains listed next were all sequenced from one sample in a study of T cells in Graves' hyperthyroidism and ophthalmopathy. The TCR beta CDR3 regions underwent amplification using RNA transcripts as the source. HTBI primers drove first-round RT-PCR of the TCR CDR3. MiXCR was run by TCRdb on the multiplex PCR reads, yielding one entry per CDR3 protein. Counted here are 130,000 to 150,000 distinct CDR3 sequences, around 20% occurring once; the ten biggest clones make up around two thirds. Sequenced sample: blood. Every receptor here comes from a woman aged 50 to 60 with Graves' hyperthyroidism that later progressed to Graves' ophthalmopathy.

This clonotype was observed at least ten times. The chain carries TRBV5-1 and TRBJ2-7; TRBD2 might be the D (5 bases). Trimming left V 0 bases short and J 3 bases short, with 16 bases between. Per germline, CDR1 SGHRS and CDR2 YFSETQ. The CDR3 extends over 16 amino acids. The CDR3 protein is CASSLGVVSGRYEQYF. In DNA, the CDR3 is TGCGCCAGCAGCTTGGGGGTAGTCAGCGGACGCTACGAGCAGTACTTC.

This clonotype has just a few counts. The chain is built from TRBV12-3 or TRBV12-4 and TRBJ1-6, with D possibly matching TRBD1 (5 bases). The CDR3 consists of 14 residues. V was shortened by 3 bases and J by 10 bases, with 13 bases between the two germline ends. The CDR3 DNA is TGTGCCAGCAGTTTGGGGACGCCGCCATCACCCCTCCACTTT. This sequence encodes CASSLGTPPSPLHF.

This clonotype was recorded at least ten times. CDR3 protein: CSARDQGTNHEQYF. CDR3 in DNA: TGCAGTGCTAGAGATCAAGGGACTAACCACGAGCAGTACTTC. The chain recombines TRBV20-1 with TRBJ2-7, with 7 bases lining up with TRBD2. This CDR3 is 14 amino acids long. After removal of 0 bases from V and 5 bases from J, the junction contained 7 bases not matched to a gene. CDR1 and CDR2 from the germline V gene are DFQATT and SNEGSKA (reference sequence).

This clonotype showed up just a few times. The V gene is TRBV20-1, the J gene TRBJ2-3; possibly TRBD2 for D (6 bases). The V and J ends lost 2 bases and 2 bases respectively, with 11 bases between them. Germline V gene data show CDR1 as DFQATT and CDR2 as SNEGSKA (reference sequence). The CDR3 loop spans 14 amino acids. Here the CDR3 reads CSARYASVTDTQYF. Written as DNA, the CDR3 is TGCAGTGCTAGATATGCTAGCGTCACAGATACGCAGTATTTT.

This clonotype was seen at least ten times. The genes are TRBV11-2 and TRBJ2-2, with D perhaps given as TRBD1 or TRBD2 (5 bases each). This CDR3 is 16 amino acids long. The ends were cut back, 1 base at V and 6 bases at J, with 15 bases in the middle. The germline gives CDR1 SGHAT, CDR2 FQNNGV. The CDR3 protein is CASSLGGGTSPGELFF. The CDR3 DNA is TGTGCCAGCAGCTTAGGAGGTGGGACCTCCCCCGGGGAGCTGTTTTTT.

CDR3: CASRRSIDNEKLFF. CDR3 coding DNA: TGTGCCAGCAGGCGATCTATTGATAATGAAAAACTGTTTTTT. This sequence joins TRBV6-2 or TRBV6-3 and TRBJ1-4; no clear D. Germline V CDR1 and CDR2: MNHEY, SVGEGT. The CDR3 is 14 residues long. V was clipped by 6 bases and J by 4 bases, with 12 bases between them.

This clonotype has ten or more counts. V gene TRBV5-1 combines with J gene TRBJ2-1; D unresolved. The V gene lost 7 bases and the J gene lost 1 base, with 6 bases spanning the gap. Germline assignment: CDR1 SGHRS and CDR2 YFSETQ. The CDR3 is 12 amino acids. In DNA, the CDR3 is TGCGCCAGCGGCCTGTCCTACAATGAGCAGTTCTTC. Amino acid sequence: CASGLSYNEQFF.

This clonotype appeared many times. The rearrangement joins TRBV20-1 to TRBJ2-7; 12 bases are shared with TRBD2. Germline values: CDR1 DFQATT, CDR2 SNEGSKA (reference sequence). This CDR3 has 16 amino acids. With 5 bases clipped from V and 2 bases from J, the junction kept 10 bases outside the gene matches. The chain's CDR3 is CSALSPRTSGTYEQYF. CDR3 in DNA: TGCAGTGCTTTATCTCCTCGGACTAGCGGGACCTACGAGCAGTACTTC.

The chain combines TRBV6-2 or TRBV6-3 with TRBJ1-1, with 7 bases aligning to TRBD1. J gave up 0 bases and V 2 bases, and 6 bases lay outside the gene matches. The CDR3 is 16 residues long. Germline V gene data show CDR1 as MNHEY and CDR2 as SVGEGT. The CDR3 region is CASSYVQGEMNTEAFF. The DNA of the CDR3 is TGTGCCAGCAGTTACGTCCAGGGGGAAATGAACACTGAAGCTTTCTTT.